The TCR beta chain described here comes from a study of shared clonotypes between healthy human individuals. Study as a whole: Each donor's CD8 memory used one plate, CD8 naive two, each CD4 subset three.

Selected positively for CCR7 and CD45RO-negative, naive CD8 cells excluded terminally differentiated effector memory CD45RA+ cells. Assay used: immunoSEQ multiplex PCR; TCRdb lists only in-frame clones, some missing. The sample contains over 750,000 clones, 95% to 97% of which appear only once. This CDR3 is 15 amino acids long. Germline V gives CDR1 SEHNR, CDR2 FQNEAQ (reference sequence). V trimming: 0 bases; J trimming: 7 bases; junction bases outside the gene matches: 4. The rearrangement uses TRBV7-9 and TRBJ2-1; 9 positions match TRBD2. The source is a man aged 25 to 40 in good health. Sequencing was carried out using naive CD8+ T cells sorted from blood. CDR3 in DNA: TGTGCCAGCAGCTTAGCGGAGCTAGCGGGAAATGAGCAGTTCTTC. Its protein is CASSLAELAGNEQFF.